These 14 T cell receptor beta chains share one sample of origin, sequenced in a study of blood T cell repertoires in COVID-19. The assay was immunoSEQ multiplex PCR, and TCRdb's table has in-frame clones only and misses some. The sample carries about 130,000 clones, about 85% recorded once. Specimen: peripheral blood. The origin of the receptors is an older woman with COVID-19, enrolled during active disease.

CDR3 loop: CASSLFGDSSGNTIYF. As DNA, the CDR3 is TGTGCCAGCAGTCTATTCGGGGACAGCTCTGGAAACACCATATATTTT. V and J are TRBV28 and TRBJ1-3; the match to TRBD1 covers 7 bases. Germline V gene sequence: CDR1 MDHEN, CDR2 SYDVKM. V lost 5 bases, J lost 0 bases, and 7 bases stayed unmatched. The CDR3 spans 16 residues. The full variable domain, its missing parts supplied by reference TRBV28 and TRBJ1-3, is DVKVTQSSRYLVKRTGEKVFLECVQDMDHENMFWYRQDPGLGLRLIYFSYDVKMKEKGDIPEGYSVSREKKERFSLILESASTNQTSMYLCASSLFGDSSGNTIYFGEGSWLTVV.

The CDR3 nucleotides read TGCGCCAGCAGCCAAGACCCTCGAGCGGGGGGCTGGGAGACCCAGTACTTC. Protein product: CASSQDPRAGGWETQYF. The rearrangement uses TRBV4-3 and TRBJ2-5; 9 positions match TRBD2. The CDR3 is 17 amino acids. Germline CDR1 is LGHNA and CDR2 is YSLEER. The V segment lost 0 bases and the J segment 5 bases; nucleotides outside the gene matches: 10.

The rearrangement links TRBV6-5 to TRBJ2-3; maybe TRBD1 (6 bases). The germline V gene encodes CDR1 MNHEY and CDR2 SVGAGI. The CDR3 has 13 amino acids. Between the trimmed V and J ends, which lost 7 bases and 4 bases, there was a span of 12 bases. CDR3 region: CASMGAGSDTQYF. DNA of the CDR3: TGTGCCAGCATGGGGGCAGGGTCAGATACGCAGTATTTT.

The genes are TRBV6-2 or TRBV6-3 and TRBJ2-5; 8 bases align to TRBD2. This CDR3 has 16 residues. Germline loops: CDR1 MNHEY, CDR2 SVGEGT. Trimming at V came to 6 bases and at J to 7 bases, leaving 16 bases not matched to a gene. The CDR3 sequence is CASSPRERGRQRTQYF. CDR3 in DNA: TGTGCCAGCAGCCCTCGGGAGCGGGGGAGACAACGGACCCAGTACTTC.

The chain has TRBV9 and TRBJ2-3; 12 positions match TRBD2. The CDR3 loop spans 17 amino acids. Germline values: CDR1 SGDLS, CDR2 YYNGEE. The V gene end was trimmed by 4 bases and the J gene end by 4 bases; junction bases not matched to a gene: 10. The CDR3 bases are TGTGCCAGCAGCCCGCGACTAGCGGGGGCCCGCGCAGATACGCAGTATTTT. This codes for CASSPRLAGARADTQYF.

The table lists this clone with a count of one. V usage is TRBV4-1 and J usage is TRBJ2-3; no firm D call. CDR1 is MGHRA and CDR2 is YSYEKL in the germline V gene. CDR3 length: 14 residues. The V and J ends lost 1 base and 2 bases respectively, with 7 bases between them. CDR3 nucleotide sequence: TGCGCCAGCAGCCAAGGGGCCTCCACAGATACGCAGTATTTT. Translated: CASSQGASTDTQYF.

This chain links TRBV19 with TRBJ1-6; 7 nucleotides align to TRBD1. Trimming cost V 8 bases and J 9 bases; bases outside gene matches: 7. CDR1 and CDR2 from the germline V gene are LNHDA and SQIVND (reference sequence). The CDR3 runs to 13 residues. The chain's CDR3 is CASDTGESSPLHF. The DNA of the CDR3 is TGTGCCAGTGATACAGGGGAAAGTTCACCCCTCCACTTT.

The rearrangement joins TRBV5-1 to TRBJ2-3, with a weak D call TRBD2 (7 bases). From germline, CDR1 is SGHRS and CDR2 YFSETQ. This CDR3 region has 14 residues. Trimming took off 4 bases at V and 1 base at J, with 10 bases between the two ends. The CDR3 DNA reads as TGCGCCAGCAGCCAGGGGAGGGGCACAGATACGCAGTATTTT. Protein product: CASSQGRGTDTQYF.

The V call is TRBV30, the J call TRBJ1-1; possible D gene TRBD1, 5 bases. The CDR3 extends over 13 amino acids. Per germline, CDR1 GTSNPN and CDR2 SVGIG (reference sequence). V was cut by 2 bases and J by 6 bases, with 13 bases left in between. CDR3 sequence reads: CAWSSRRGAEAFF. The CDR3 DNA sequence: TGTGCCTGGAGTTCCCGAAGGGGCGCTGAAGCTTTCTTT.

The genes are TRBV9 and TRBJ2-5; TRBD1 matches 9 bases. The CDR3 totals 14 residues. After removal of 4 bases from V and 4 bases from J, the junction contained 5 bases not matched to a gene. CDR1 is SGDLS, CDR2 YYNGEE, per germline. The DNA for the CDR3 is TGTGCCAGCAGCCGGACAGGGGTCGGAGAGACCCAGTACTTC. Translation gives CASSRTGVGETQYF.

The genes are TRBV6-4 and TRBJ1-1; no clear D gene. The CDR3 is 14 residues long. V lost 3 bases and J lost 3, with 11 bases in between. The V gene's germline CDR1 is MRHNA and CDR2 SNTAGT. The CDR3 DNA follows: TGTGCCAGCAGTGAGTCCGGGGAGGACACTGAAGCTTTCTTT. Residues: CASSESGEDTEAFF.

J is TRBJ2-3 and V is TRBV19; TRBD2 is a possible D gene (7 bases). V lost 7 bases, J lost 3 bases, and 14 bases lay in between. The CDR3 spans 14 residues. The V gene's germline CDR1 is LNHDA and CDR2 SQIVND (reference sequence). The CDR3 spells CASTKGGVTDTQYF. CDR3 DNA sequence: TGTGCCAGTACCAAAGGGGGGGTGACAGATACGCAGTATTTT.

V usage is TRBV25-1 and J usage is TRBJ2-1, with 8 nucleotides matching TRBD2. The CDR3 totals 15 residues. Trimming cost V 4 bases and J 2 bases; bases outside gene matches: 4. CDR1 is MGHDK and CDR2 is SYGVNS in the germline V gene. CDR3 amino acids: CASSVWRGAYNEQFF. The CDR3 DNA is TGTGCCAGCAGTGTCTGGCGGGGGGCCTACAATGAGCAGTTCTTC. Complete variable domain (other parts from reference TRBV25-1 and TRBJ2-1): EADIYQTPRYLVIGTGKKITLECSQTMGHDKMYWYQQDPGMELHLIHYSYGVNSTEKGDLSSESTVSRIRTEHFPLTLESARPSHTSQYLCASSVWRGAYNEQFFGPGTRLTVL.

The chain uses TRBV28 and TRBJ1-2, with D uncertain. V shed 5 bases and J shed 3 bases, with 16 bases lying between them. Germline assignment: CDR1 MDHEN and CDR2 SYDVKM. CDR3 length equals 15 residues. CDR3 nucleotides: TGTGCCAGCAGTCGCCCGGGAGCCGGTGACTATGGCTACACCTTC. Translated, it gives CASSRPGAGDYGYTF.